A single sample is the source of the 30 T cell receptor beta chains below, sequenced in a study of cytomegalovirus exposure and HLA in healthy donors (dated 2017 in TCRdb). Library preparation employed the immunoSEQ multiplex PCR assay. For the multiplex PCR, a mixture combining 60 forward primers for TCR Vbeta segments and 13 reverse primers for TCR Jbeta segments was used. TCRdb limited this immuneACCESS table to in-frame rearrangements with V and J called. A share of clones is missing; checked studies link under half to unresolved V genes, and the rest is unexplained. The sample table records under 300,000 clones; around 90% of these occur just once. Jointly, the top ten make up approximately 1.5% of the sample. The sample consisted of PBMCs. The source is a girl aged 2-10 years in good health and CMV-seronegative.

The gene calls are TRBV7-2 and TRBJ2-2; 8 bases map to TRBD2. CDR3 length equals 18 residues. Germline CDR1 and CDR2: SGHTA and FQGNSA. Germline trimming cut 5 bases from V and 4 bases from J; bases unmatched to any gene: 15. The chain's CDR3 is CASSPYRFLAGFTGELFF. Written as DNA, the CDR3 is TGTGCCAGCAGCCCTTATCGGTTCTTAGCGGGGTTCACCGGGGAGCTGTTTTTT.

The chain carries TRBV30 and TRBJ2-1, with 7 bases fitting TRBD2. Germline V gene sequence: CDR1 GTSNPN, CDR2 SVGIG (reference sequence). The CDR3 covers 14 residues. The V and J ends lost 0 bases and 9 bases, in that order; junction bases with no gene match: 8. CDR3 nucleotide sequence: TGTGCCTGGAGTGTACTCGCGGGAGTGGGTGAGCAGTTCTTC. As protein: CAWSVLAGVGEQFF.

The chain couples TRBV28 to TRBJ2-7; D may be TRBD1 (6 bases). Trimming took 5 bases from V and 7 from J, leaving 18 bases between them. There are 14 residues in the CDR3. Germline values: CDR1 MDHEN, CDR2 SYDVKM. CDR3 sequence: CASSTHRELREQYF. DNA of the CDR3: TGTGCCAGCAGTACACACAGGGAATTGAGGGAGCAGTACTTC.

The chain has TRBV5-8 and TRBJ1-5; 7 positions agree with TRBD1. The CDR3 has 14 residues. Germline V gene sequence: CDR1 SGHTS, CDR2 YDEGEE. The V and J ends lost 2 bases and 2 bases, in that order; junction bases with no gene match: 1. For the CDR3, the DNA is TGTGCCAGCAGCTTCGGGACAGGCAATCAGCCCCAGCATTTT. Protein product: CASSFGTGNQPQHF. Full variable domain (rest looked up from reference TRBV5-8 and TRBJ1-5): EAGVTQSPTHLIKTRGQQATLRCSPISGHTSVYWYQQALGLGLQFLLWYDEGEERNRGNFPPRFSGRQFPNYSSELNVNALELEDSALYLCASSFGTGNQPQHFGDGTRLSIL.

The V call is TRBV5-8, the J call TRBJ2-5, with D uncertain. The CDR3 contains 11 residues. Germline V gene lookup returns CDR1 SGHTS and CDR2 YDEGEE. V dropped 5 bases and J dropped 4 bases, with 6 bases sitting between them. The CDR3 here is CASRRLETQYF. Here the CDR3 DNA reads TGTGCCAGCAGGCGCCTAGAGACCCAGTACTTC.

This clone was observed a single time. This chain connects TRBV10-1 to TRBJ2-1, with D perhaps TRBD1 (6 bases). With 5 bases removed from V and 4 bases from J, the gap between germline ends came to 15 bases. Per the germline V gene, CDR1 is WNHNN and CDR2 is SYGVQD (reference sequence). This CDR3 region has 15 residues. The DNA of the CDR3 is TGCGCCAGCAGTAATCCACAGAGGGGGTACAATGAGCAGTTCTTC. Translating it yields CASSNPQRGYNEQFF.

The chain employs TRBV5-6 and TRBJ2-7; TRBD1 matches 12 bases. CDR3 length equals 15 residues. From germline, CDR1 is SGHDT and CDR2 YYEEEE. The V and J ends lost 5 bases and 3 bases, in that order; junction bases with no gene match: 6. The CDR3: CASSYWDRGLYEQYF. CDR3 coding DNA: TGTGCCAGCAGTTATTGGGACAGGGGGCTCTACGAGCAGTACTTC.

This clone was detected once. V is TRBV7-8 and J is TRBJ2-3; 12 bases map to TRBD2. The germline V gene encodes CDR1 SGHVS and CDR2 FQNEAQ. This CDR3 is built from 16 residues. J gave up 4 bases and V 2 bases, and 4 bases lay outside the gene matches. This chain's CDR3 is CASSLTSGGWADTQYF. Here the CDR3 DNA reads TGTGCCAGCAGCTTAACTAGCGGGGGGTGGGCAGATACGCAGTATTTT.

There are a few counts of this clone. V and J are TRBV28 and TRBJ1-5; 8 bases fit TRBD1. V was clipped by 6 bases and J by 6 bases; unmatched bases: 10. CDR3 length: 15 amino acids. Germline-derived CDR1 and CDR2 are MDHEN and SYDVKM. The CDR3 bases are TGTGCCAGCAGCTATACAACAGGGGGGGTTCAGCCCCAGCATTTT. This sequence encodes CASSYTTGGVQPQHF.

The CDR3 loop reads CASSLRDRVAGELFF. The CDR3 bases are TGTGCCAGCAGCTTAAGGGACAGGGTTGCCGGGGAGCTGTTTTTT. The V and J genes are TRBV7-9 and TRBJ2-2; 9 positions agree with TRBD1. Losses at the gene ends were 2 bases for V and 6 bases for J; bases not matched to a gene: 4. The germline V gene has CDR1 SEHNR and CDR2 FQNEAQ (reference sequence). The CDR3 loop spans 15 amino acids.

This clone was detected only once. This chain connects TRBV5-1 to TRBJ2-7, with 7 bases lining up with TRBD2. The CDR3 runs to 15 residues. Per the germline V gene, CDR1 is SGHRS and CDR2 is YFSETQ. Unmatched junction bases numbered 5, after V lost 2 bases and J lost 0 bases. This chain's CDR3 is CASSLWKRGSYEQYF. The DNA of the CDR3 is TGCGCCAGCAGCTTATGGAAGCGGGGCTCCTACGAGCAGTACTTC.

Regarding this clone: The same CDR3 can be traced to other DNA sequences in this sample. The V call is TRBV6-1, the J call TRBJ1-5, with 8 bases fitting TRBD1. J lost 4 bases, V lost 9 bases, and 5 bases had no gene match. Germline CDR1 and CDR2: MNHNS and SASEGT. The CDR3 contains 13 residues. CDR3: CASGQGSNQPQHF. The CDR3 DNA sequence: TGTGCCAGTGGACAGGGATCGAATCAGCCCCAGCATTTT.

The CDR3 DNA is TGTGCCAGCAGCCGCCGACTAGCGGGGGGTCCGAGCTCTGGGGCCAACGTCCTGACTTTC. This translates into CASSRRLAGGPSSGANVLTF. The J gene is TRBJ2-6, the V gene TRBV4-2, with TRBD2 identical over 13 bases. Looked up from germline, CDR1 is LGHNA and CDR2 is YNFKEQ. Trimming took 4 bases from V and 0 from J; bases not matched to a gene: 9. The CDR3 covers 20 residues.

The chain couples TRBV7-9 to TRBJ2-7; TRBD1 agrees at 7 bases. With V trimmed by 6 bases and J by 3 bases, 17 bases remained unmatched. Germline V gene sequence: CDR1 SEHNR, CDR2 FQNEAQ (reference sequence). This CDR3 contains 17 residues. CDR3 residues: CASSPNFRDRTFYEQYF. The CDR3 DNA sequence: TGTGCCAGCAGTCCTAATTTCCGGGACAGAACCTTCTACGAGCAGTACTTC.

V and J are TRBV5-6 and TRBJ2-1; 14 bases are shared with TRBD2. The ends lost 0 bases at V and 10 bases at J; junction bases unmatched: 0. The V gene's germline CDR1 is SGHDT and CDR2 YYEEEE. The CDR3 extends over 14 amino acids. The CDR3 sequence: CASSLGTSGGEQFF. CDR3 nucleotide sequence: TGTGCCAGCAGCTTGGGGACTAGCGGGGGGGAGCAGTTCTTC. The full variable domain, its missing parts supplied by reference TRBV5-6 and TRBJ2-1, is DAGVTQSPTHLIKTRGQQVTLRCSPKSGHDTVSWYQQALGQGPQFIFQYYEEEERQRGNFPDRFSGHQFPNYSSELNVNALLLGDSALYLCASSLGTSGGEQFFGPGTRLTVL.

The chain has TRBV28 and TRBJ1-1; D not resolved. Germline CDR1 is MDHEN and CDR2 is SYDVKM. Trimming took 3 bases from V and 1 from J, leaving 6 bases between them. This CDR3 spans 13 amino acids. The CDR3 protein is CASSFRRNTEAFF. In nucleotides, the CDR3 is TGTGCCAGCAGTTTTAGGAGGAACACTGAAGCTTTCTTT. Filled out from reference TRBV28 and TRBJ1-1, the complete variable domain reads DVKVTQSSRYLVKRTGEKVFLECVQDMDHENMFWYRQDPGLGLRLIYFSYDVKMKEKGDIPEGYSVSREKKERFSLILESASTNQTSMYLCASSFRRNTEAFFGQGTRLTVV.

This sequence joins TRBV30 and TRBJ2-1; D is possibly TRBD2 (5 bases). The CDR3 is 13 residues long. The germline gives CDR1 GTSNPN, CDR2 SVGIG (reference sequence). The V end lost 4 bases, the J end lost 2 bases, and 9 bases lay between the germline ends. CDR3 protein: CAWTREAYNEQFF. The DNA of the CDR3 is TGTGCCTGGACGAGGGAAGCCTACAATGAGCAGTTCTTC.

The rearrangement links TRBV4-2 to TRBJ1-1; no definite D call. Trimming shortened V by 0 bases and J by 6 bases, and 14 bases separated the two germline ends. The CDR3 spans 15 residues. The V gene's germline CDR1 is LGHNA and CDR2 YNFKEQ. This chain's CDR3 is CASSQDGPGEAEAFF. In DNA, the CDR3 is TGTGCCAGCAGCCAAGATGGCCCGGGAGAGGCTGAAGCTTTCTTT.

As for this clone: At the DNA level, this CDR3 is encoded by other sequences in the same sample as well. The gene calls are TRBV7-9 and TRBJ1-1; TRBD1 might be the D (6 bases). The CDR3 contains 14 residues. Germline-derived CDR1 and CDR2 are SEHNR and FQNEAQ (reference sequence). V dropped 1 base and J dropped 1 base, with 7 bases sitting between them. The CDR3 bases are TGTGCCAGCAGCTTAGGAGGGGGGAACACTGAAGCTTTCTTT. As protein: CASSLGGGNTEAFF.

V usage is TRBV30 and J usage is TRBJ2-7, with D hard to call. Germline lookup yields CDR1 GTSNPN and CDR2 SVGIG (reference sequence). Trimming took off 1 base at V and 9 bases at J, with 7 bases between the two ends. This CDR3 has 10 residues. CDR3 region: CAWSGQRQYF. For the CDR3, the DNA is TGTGCCTGGAGTGGGCAGCGGCAGTACTTC.

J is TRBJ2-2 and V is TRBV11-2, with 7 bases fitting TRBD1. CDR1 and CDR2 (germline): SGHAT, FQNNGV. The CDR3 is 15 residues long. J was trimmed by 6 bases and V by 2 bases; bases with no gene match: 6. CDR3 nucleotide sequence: TGTGCCAGCAGCTTACAACAGGGGTTAGCCGGGGAGCTGTTTTTT. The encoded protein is CASSLQQGLAGELFF.

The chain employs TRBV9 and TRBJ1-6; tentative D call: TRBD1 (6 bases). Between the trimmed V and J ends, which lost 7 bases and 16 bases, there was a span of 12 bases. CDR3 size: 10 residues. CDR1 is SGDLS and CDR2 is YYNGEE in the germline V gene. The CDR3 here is CASAGTRLHF. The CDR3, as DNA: TGTGCCAGCGCTGGGACACGGCTCCACTTT.

CDR3 bases: TGTGCCAGCACCGAGGCCGGGGGGGGAAACACCATATATTTT. Translation gives CASTEAGGGNTIYF. The chain is built from TRBV25-1 and TRBJ1-3; possibly TRBD1 for D (5 bases). Germline V CDR1 and CDR2: MGHDK, SYGVNS. The germline V and J ends were trimmed by 7 bases and 4 bases, with 14 bases remaining between them. This CDR3 has 14 amino acids. The full variable domain, its missing parts supplied by reference TRBV25-1 and TRBJ1-3, is EADIYQTPRYLVIGTGKKITLECSQTMGHDKMYWYQQDPGMELHLIHYSYGVNSTEKGDLSSESTVSRIRTEHFPLTLESARPSHTSQYLCASTEAGGGNTIYFGEGSWLTVV.

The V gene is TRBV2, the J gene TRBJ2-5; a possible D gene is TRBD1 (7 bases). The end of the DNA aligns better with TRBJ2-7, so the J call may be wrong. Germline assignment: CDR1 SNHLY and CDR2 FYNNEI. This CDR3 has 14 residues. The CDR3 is CASRWTGGTAEQYF. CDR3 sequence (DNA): TGTGCCAGCAGGTGGACAGGAGGGACGGCCGAGCAGTACTTC.

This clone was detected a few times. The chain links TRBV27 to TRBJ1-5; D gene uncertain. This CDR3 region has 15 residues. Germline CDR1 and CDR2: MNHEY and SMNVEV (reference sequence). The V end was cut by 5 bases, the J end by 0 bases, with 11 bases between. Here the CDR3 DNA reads TGTGCCAGCAGTGATCGAGGGTATAGCAATCAGCCCCAGCATTTT. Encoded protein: CASSDRGYSNQPQHF.

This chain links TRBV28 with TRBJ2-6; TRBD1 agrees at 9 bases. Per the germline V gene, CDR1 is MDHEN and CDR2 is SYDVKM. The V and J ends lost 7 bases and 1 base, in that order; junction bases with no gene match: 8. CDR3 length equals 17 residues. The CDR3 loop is CASKVRDRVSGANVLTF. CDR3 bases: TGTGCCAGCAAGGTCCGGGACAGGGTTTCTGGGGCCAACGTCCTGACTTTC. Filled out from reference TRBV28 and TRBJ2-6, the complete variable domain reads DVKVTQSSRYLVKRTGEKVFLECVQDMDHENMFWYRQDPGLGLRLIYFSYDVKMKEKGDIPEGYSVSREKKERFSLILESASTNQTSMYLCASKVRDRVSGANVLTFGAGSRLTVL.

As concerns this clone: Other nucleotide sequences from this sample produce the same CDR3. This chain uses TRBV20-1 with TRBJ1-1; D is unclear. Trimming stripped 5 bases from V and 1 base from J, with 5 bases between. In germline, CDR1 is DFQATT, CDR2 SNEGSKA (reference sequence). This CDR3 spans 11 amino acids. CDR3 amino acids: CSAPWNTEAFF. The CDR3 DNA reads TGCAGTGCTCCTTGGAACACTGAAGCTTTCTTT.

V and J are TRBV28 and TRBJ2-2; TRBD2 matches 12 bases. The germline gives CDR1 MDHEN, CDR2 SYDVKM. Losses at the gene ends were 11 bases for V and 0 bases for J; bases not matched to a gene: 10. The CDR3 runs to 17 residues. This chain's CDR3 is CAGGRLAGAANTGELFF. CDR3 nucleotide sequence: TGTGCCGGAGGGAGACTAGCGGGGGCCGCGAACACCGGGGAGCTGTTTTTT.

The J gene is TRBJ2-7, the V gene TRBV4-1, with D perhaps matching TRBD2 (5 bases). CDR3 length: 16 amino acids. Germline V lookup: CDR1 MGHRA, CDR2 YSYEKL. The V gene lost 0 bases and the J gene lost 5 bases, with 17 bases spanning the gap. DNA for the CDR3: TGCGCCAGCAGCCAAGAATGGAGGACCGACCTGGACGAGCAGTACTTC. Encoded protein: CASSQEWRTDLDEQYF.

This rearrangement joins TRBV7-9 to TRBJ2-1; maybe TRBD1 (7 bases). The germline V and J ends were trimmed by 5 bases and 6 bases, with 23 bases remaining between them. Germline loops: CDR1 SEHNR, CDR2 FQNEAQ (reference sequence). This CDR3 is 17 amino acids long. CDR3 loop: CASSLQRGREGGNEQFF. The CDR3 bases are TGTGCCAGCAGCCTCCAGAGGGGGCGGGAAGGAGGCAATGAGCAGTTCTTC.